The next 21 T cell receptor beta chains were all read from a single sample in a study of blood T cell repertoires in COVID-19 (dated by TCRdb to about 2020). The library was generated by the immunoSEQ multiplex PCR assay. The table comes from immuneACCESS by way of TCRdb, which keeps in-frame sequences with V and J called. Part of the clones is missing from these tables; in studies checked, under half for an unresolved V gene and the rest for unknown reasons. The table for this sample lists roughly 330,000 clones; around 87% of them were counted only once. The ten largest clones capture 4% of the sample. Sequencing input: peripheral blood. All receptors derive from a woman aged 45 to 65 with active or convalescent COVID-19.

The chain's CDR3 is CASSPGLAGGEDTQYF. The CDR3 nucleotides read TGTGCCAGCAGCCCGGGACTAGCGGGAGGGGAAGATACGCAGTATTTT. The chain uses TRBV5-4 and TRBJ2-3, with 16 bases that match TRBD2. Germline V lookup: CDR1 SGHNT, CDR2 YYREEE (reference sequence). V shed 4 bases and J 5 bases; nucleotides not matched to a gene: 4. The CDR3 totals 16 residues.

The chain joins TRBV19 to TRBJ1-1; 9 nucleotides agree with TRBD1. The V and J ends lost 3 bases and 9 bases, in that order; junction bases with no gene match: 8. CDR1 is LNHDA and CDR2 is SQIVND in the germline V gene (reference sequence). The CDR3 runs to 14 residues. In nucleotides, the CDR3 is TGTGCCAGTAGTATGACAGGGGGTAATCGCAAAGCTTTCTTT. Translating it yields CASSMTGGNRKAFF.

The chain employs TRBV27 and TRBJ2-6; D ambiguous. Germline V CDR1 and CDR2: MNHEY, SMNVEV (reference sequence). The CDR3 is 13 residues long. The V gene lost 10 bases and the J gene lost 2 bases, with 9 bases spanning the gap. The CDR3 spells CATGATGANVLTF. The CDR3 DNA follows: TGTGCCACCGGAGCAACTGGGGCCAACGTCCTGACTTTC.

The V gene is TRBV5-5, the J gene TRBJ1-1, with TRBD1 matching over 9 bases. This CDR3 comprises 19 residues. Germline CDR1 reads SGHKS; CDR2 reads YYEKEE (reference sequence). The V and J ends lost 1 base and 0 bases, in that order; junction bases with no gene match: 13. The chain's CDR3 is CASSLRLGQGREMNTEAFF. The CDR3 bases are TGTGCCAGCAGCTTGAGATTAGGACAGGGGAGGGAAATGAACACTGAAGCTTTCTTT.

V and J are TRBV7-2 and TRBJ2-7; perhaps TRBD1 as D (6 bases). Germline CDR1 SGHTA, CDR2 FQGNSA. Trimming removed 5 bases at V and 4 bases at J, with 15 bases between. CDR3 length: 14 amino acids. Here the CDR3 reads CASSVGTPPYEQYF. For the CDR3, the DNA is TGTGCCAGCAGCGTCGGGACACCACCTTACGAGCAGTACTTC.

The chain recombines TRBV9 with TRBJ1-1; 7 bases line up with TRBD1. CDR3 length equals 15 residues. V was clipped by 3 bases and J by 3 bases; unmatched bases: 8. CDR1 is SGDLS, CDR2 YYNGEE, per germline. CDR3 loop: CASSGRQGWDTEAFF. DNA of the CDR3: TGTGCCAGCAGCGGCAGACAGGGTTGGGACACTGAAGCTTTCTTT.

The CDR3 DNA follows: TGTGCCAGCAGCTCAGACAGGGTACAGCCCCAGCATTTT. It yields the protein CASSSDRVQPQHF. The V call is TRBV6-2 or TRBV6-3, the J call TRBJ1-5, with 7 bases aligning to TRBD1. Germline V gene lookup returns CDR1 MNHEY and CDR2 SVGEGT. This CDR3 comprises 13 residues. The V gene end was trimmed by 6 bases and the J gene end by 7 bases; junction bases not matched to a gene: 6.

This CDR3 reads CAISESKGGDYGYTF. In nucleotides, the CDR3 is TGTGCCATCAGTGAGTCGAAAGGGGGCGACTATGGCTACACCTTC. This rearrangement joins TRBV10-3 to TRBJ1-2; TRBD1 agrees at 7 bases. The CDR3 has 15 residues. J was trimmed by 3 bases and V by 0 bases; bases with no gene match: 4. CDR1 and CDR2 (germline): ENHRY, SYGVKD.

CDR3 sequence: CASSLAGHGYTF. DNA for the CDR3: TGTGCCAGCAGTTTGGCGGGCCATGGCTACACCTTC. The chain links TRBV6-2 or TRBV6-3 to TRBJ1-2, with unresolved D. V was shortened by 4 bases and J by 6 bases, with 9 bases between the two germline ends. Germline CDR1 MNHEY, CDR2 SVGEGT. This CDR3 comprises 12 residues.

This clone was detected once. The chain employs TRBV4-3 and TRBJ1-2; 9 nucleotides agree with TRBD1. The CDR3 spans 16 residues. V lost 0 bases, J lost 8 bases, and 10 bases stayed unmatched. Germline V gives CDR1 LGHNA, CDR2 YSLEER. The CDR3: CASSQERGGQGKGYTF. The CDR3 region has the DNA TGCGCCAGCAGCCAAGAACGCGGAGGACAGGGGAAGGGCTACACCTTC.

The rearrangement links TRBV7-8 to TRBJ2-2; D is undetermined. Germline loops: CDR1 SGHVS, CDR2 FQNEAQ. The CDR3 has 12 amino acids. V lost 5 bases, J lost 5 bases, and 6 bases lay in between. In DNA, the CDR3 is TGTGCCAGCAGCCTCAGAACCGGGGAGCTGTTTTTT. It is translated as CASSLRTGELFF.

The chain uses TRBV7-6 and TRBJ1-2, with D maybe TRBD1 (6 bases). Germline V gene lookup returns CDR1 SGHVS and CDR2 FNYEAQ. V lost 5 bases and J lost 4, with 17 bases in between. The CDR3 is 15 amino acids. In DNA, the CDR3 is TGTGCCAGCAGCCCCCACCCGACAGGCCTCTATGGCTACACCTTC. Amino acids: CASSPHPTGLYGYTF.

The chain employs TRBV27 and TRBJ2-2; 7 nucleotides line up with TRBD1. Trimming removed 6 bases from V and 5 bases from J; junction bases left unmatched: 12. CDR3 size: 16 residues. CDR1 is MNHEY and CDR2 is SMNVEV in the germline V gene (reference sequence). As DNA, the CDR3 is TGTGCCAGCAGCCTGACTCAGGGGGTGGTTACCGGGGAGCTGTTTTTT. This sequence encodes CASSLTQGVVTGELFF.

The CDR3 here is CASRLRAALNTEAFF. In nucleotides, the CDR3 is TGCGCCAGCAGGCTGAGGGCCGCGCTGAACACTGAAGCTTTCTTT. The chain uses TRBV5-1 and TRBJ1-1, with D hard to call. V shed 5 bases and J shed 0 bases, with 14 bases lying between them. The length of the CDR3 is 15 residues. Per germline, CDR1 SGHRS and CDR2 YFSETQ.

This clone was recorded once. V is TRBV5-1 and J is TRBJ2-6; no reliable D call. The CDR3 is made up of 16 amino acids. Germline V lookup: CDR1 SGHRS, CDR2 YFSETQ. Trimming removed 4 bases at V and 1 base at J, with 12 bases between. CDR3 amino acids: CASSTFGISGANVLTF. The CDR3 DNA sequence: TGCGCCAGCAGCACCTTTGGCATTTCTGGGGCCAACGTCCTGACTTTC.

The genes are TRBV3-1 (or the pseudogene TRBV3-2) and TRBJ2-7; 9 nucleotides line up with TRBD2. CDR1 LGHDT and CDR2 YNNKEL come from the germline V gene (reference sequence). This CDR3 has 15 amino acids. V dropped 3 bases and J dropped 3; count of bases not matched to a gene: 6. This CDR3 is CASSQRLADIYEQYF. The CDR3 DNA follows: TGTGCCAGCAGCCAGAGACTAGCGGATATCTACGAGCAGTACTTC.

The chain links TRBV9 to TRBJ2-5, with D possibly TRBD2 on 6 matching bases. V was trimmed by 3 bases and J by 2 bases, leaving 14 bases between them. This CDR3 has 15 residues. Germline assignment: CDR1 SGDLS and CDR2 YYNGEE. In nucleotides, the CDR3 is TGTGCCAGCAGCGCCCGGCTGGGGGGTCAAGAGACCCAGTACTTC. As protein: CASSARLGGQETQYF.

The chain links TRBV30 to TRBJ2-3; perhaps TRBD2 as D (5 bases). Trimming shortened V by 8 bases and J by 6 bases, and 18 bases separated the two germline ends. Germline assignment: CDR1 GTSNPN and CDR2 SVGIG (reference sequence). This CDR3 spans 13 amino acids. The CDR3 DNA reads TGTGCCCAGACTCGCGGGCTCCTGGATACGCAGTATTTT. Its protein product is CAQTRGLLDTQYF. The variable domain in full, completed from reference TRBV30 and TRBJ2-3, reads SQTIHQWPATLVQPVGSPLSLECTVEGTSNPNLYWYRQAAGRGLQLLFYSVGIGQISSEVPQNLSASRPQDRQFILSSKKLLLSDSGFYLCAQTRGLLDTQYFGPGTRLTVL.

This chain links TRBV5-5 with TRBJ1-3; possibly TRBD1 for D (5 bases). From germline, CDR1 is SGHKS and CDR2 YYEKEE (reference sequence). V was shortened by 4 bases and J by 8 bases, with 25 bases between the two germline ends. The CDR3 is made up of 17 amino acids. The CDR3 DNA reads as TGTGCCAGCAGCCCGTTGGACAAGCCTCCTACCTGGGACACCATATATTTT. The encoded protein is CASSPLDKPPTWDTIYF.

This chain connects TRBV18 to TRBJ1-3, with unresolved D. The CDR3 has 18 amino acids. Trimming shortened V by 2 bases and J by 0 bases, and 17 bases separated the two germline ends. Germline V gene sequence: CDR1 KGHSH, CDR2 LQKENI. CDR3 in amino acids: CASSPGERGWNSGNTIYF. The CDR3 DNA reads as TGTGCCAGCTCACCAGGAGAGAGAGGGTGGAACTCTGGAAACACCATATATTTT.

Only a few counts were recorded for this clone. The J gene is TRBJ1-2, the V gene TRBV2, with 7 bases lining up with TRBD1. Trimming took 7 bases from V and 7 from J; bases not matched to a gene: 12. CDR3 length: 14 residues. CDR1 and CDR2 (germline): SNHLY, FYNNEI. CDR3 sequence reads: CASTVIGGTGGYTF. The CDR3 DNA reads as TGTGCCAGCACCGTTATAGGGGGCACCGGTGGCTACACCTTC. The whole variable domain, remainder taken from reference TRBV2 and TRBJ1-2, is EPEVTQTPSHQVTQMGQEVILRCVPISNHLYFYWYRQILGQKVEFLVSFYNNEISEKSEIFDDQFSVERPDGSNFTLKIRSTKLEDSAMYFCASTVIGGTGGYTFGSGTRLTVV.